These T cell receptor beta chains were read from a single sample in a study of PD-1 blockade in mismatch repair-deficient tumors. Clones were read by immunoSEQ multiplex PCR, and TCRdb kept only the in-frame ones, dropping some. The sample carries roughly 120,000 clones, 70% to 80% recorded once. The sequences come from peripheral blood, collected around 60 weeks after starting pembrolizumab. These receptors all stem from an adult with mismatch repair-deficient cancer. The CDR3 runs from the conserved cysteine through the conserved F or W. D genes are given only for firm matches. Clone size, where shown, is once, few, many, or a class for clones that have expanded.

CDR3 DNA: TGTGCCTGCGGTTTCGGCGGGAGAGGCACAGATACGCAGTATTTT
CDR3 protein: CACGFGGRGTDTQYF
clone size: -
V gene: TRBV30
D gene: TRBD2
J gene: TRBJ2-3

CDR3 DNA: TGCAGCGTAGTGATAGCGGGAGGGGGGACAGATACGCAGTATTTT
CDR3 protein: CSVVIAGGGTDTQYF
clone size: -
V gene: TRBV29-1
D gene: TRBD2
J gene: TRBJ2-3

CDR3 DNA: TGTGCCAGCAGCTTAATTAGGGGCTCGGGCGGGGAGCTGTTTTTT
CDR3 protein: CASSLIRGSGGELFF
clone size: few
V gene: TRBV7-2
D gene: -
J gene: TRBJ2-2

CDR3 DNA: TGCAGCGGCTCCGGTGGAAGACGCTCCTACAATGAGCAGTTCTTC
CDR3 protein: CSGSGGRRSYNEQFF
clone size: -
V gene: TRBV29-1
D gene: -
J gene: TRBJ2-1

CDR3 DNA: TGCGCCAGCAGCCCCCGCCCTGGCGAACGCACAGATACGCAGTATTTT
CDR3 protein: CASSPRPGERTDTQYF
clone size: -
V gene: TRBV4-1
D gene: -
J gene: TRBJ2-3

CDR3 DNA: TGTGCCAGCAGCCACGGACAGGGGAACACTGAAGCTTTCTTT
CDR3 protein: CASSHGQGNTEAFF
clone size: once
V gene: TRBV4-2
D gene: TRBD1
J gene: TRBJ1-1

CDR3 DNA: TGCGCCAGCAGTGAGTCGACCGACATGAACACTGAAGCTTTCTTT
CDR3 protein: CASSESTDMNTEAFF
clone size: -
V gene: TRBV10-1
D gene: -
J gene: TRBJ1-1

CDR3 DNA: TGCGCCAGCAGCTTGGAGCGGCCACCTGGAGATACGCAGTATTTT
CDR3 protein: CASSLERPPGDTQYF
clone size: -
V gene: TRBV5-1
D gene: -
J gene: TRBJ2-3

CDR3 DNA: TGTGCCAGCAGCTTAGGTCATGGGACGGTGACCCAGTACTTC
CDR3 protein: CASSLGHGTVTQYF
clone size: once
V gene: TRBV11-3
D gene: -
J gene: TRBJ2-5

CDR3 DNA: TGCGCCAGCAGCTTAGTTCCAGGGGGGGAGACTGAAGCTTTCTTT
CDR3 protein: CASSLVPGGETEAFF
clone size: -
V gene: TRBV5-1
D gene: TRBD1
J gene: TRBJ1-1

CDR3 DNA: TGTGCCAGTAGAGGACAGGGGGCGAGCACCGGGGAGCTGTTTTTT
CDR3 protein: CASRGQGASTGELFF
clone size: once
V gene: TRBV19
D gene: TRBD1
J gene: TRBJ2-2

CDR3 DNA: TGCGCCAGCAGCGATCCCCGCCGGGACACCTCCGAAGCTTTCTTT
CDR3 protein: CASSDPRRDTSEAFF
clone size: -
V gene: TRBV5-1
D gene: -
J gene: TRBJ1-1

CDR3 DNA: TGTGCCAGCAGCCCCCGTACGCACAATGAGCAGTTCTTC
CDR3 protein: CASSPRTHNEQFF
clone size: -
V gene: TRBV9
D gene: -
J gene: TRBJ2-1

CDR3 DNA: TGTGCCTCCATCCCGAAGACAGGGACGGGAGTTAACTATGGCTACACCTTC
CDR3 protein: CASIPKTGTGVNYGYTF
clone size: -
V gene: TRBV30
D gene: TRBD1
J gene: TRBJ1-2

CDR3 DNA: TGTGCCAGCAGTGTCACTAGCGCATCGTACGAGCAGTACTTC
CDR3 protein: CASSVTSASYEQYF
clone size: -
V gene: TRBV28
D gene: TRBD2
J gene: TRBJ2-7

CDR3 DNA: TGCGCCAGCAGCCCAGGGACAGGCACTGGGGCCAACGTCCTGACTTTC
CDR3 protein: CASSPGTGTGANVLTF
clone size: -
V gene: TRBV5-1
D gene: TRBD1
J gene: TRBJ2-6

CDR3 DNA: TGTGCCAGCAGTCAGGACAGGGAATCTAACTATGGCTACACCTTC
CDR3 protein: CASSQDRESNYGYTF
clone size: few
V gene: TRBV7-2
D gene: TRBD1
J gene: TRBJ1-2

CDR3 DNA: TGCAGCGTTGAGGGGACAGGGAGTAGTGGCTACACCTTC
CDR3 protein: CSVEGTGSSGYTF
clone size: few
V gene: TRBV29-1
D gene: TRBD1
J gene: TRBJ1-2

CDR3 DNA: TGTGCCAGCGATAGCGGGAATACAGATACGCAGTATTTT
CDR3 protein: CASDSGNTDTQYF
clone size: -
V gene: TRBV6-1
D gene: TRBD2
J gene: TRBJ2-3

CDR3 DNA: TGTGCCACCAGCAGGGCCTCACCTCAGCCTGGAAACACCATATATTTT
CDR3 protein: CATSRASPQPGNTIYF
clone size: -
V gene: TRBV15
D gene: -
J gene: TRBJ1-3

CDR3 DNA: TGTGCCAGCAGCTTAGGCTCCGCTAGAGATGAGCAGTTCTTC
CDR3 protein: CASSLGSARDEQFF
clone size: -
V gene: TRBV11-3
D gene: -
J gene: TRBJ2-1

CDR3 DNA: TGTGCCAGCAGTTCGGTATTAGCGGCTCAAACCTACGAGCAGTACTTC
CDR3 protein: CASSSVLAAQTYEQYF
clone size: once
V gene: TRBV27
D gene: -
J gene: TRBJ2-7

CDR3 DNA: TGTGCCAGCAGTTTAAGACTAGCGGGAGCCTACGAGCAGTACTTC
CDR3 protein: CASSLRLAGAYEQYF
clone size: -
V gene: TRBV27
D gene: TRBD2
J gene: TRBJ2-7

CDR3 DNA: TGTGCCAGCCGACTAGCGGGAGGGGGAAGCTCCTACGAGCAGTACTTC
CDR3 protein: CASRLAGGGSSYEQYF
clone size: -
V gene: TRBV19
D gene: TRBD2
J gene: TRBJ2-7

CDR3 DNA: TGTGCCCTGCGGGGGGGCCGTGGAAACACCATATATTTT
CDR3 protein: CALRGGRGNTIYF
clone size: -
V gene: TRBV30
D gene: -
J gene: TRBJ1-3

CDR3 DNA: TGTGCCAGCAGTTACAGTTCCGAGCAGTACTTC
CDR3 protein: CASSYSSEQYF
clone size: -
V gene: TRBV6-6
D gene: -
J gene: TRBJ2-7

CDR3 DNA: TGTGCCAGCTCCCCTAAGACTCAATCTAGCGGGAGGTCCCCCTACGAGCAGTACTTC
CDR3 protein: CASSPKTQSSGRSPYEQYF
clone size: -
V gene: TRBV18
D gene: TRBD2
J gene: TRBJ2-7

CDR3 DNA: TGTGCCAGCAAGGGGGCGGTGAACACCGGGGAGCTGTTTTTT
CDR3 protein: CASKGAVNTGELFF
clone size: -
V gene: TRBV7-2
D gene: TRBD1
J gene: TRBJ2-2

CDR3 DNA: TGTGCCAGCACATTCGAGCGTGGGGCCAACGTCCTGACTTTC
CDR3 protein: CASTFERGANVLTF
clone size: -
V gene: TRBV6-6
D gene: -
J gene: TRBJ2-6

CDR3 DNA: TGTGCCAGCAGGTACACCAAGCTGGGTGAGCAGTTCTTC
CDR3 protein: CASRYTKLGEQFF
clone size: -
V gene: TRBV6-5
D gene: -
J gene: TRBJ2-1